Reported below is one T cell receptor beta chain. These data belong to a study of technical replicates of blood from several donors. V lost 2 bases, J lost 1 base, and 8 bases lay in between. Germline CDR1 and CDR2: SGHDN and FVKESK. CDR3 length: 14 amino acids. Sequenced by immunoSEQ multiplex PCR; TCRdb stores in-frame clones only, minus some. The sample lists some 89,000 clones; about 95% were seen once. The origin of this receptor is a human donor in good health. The chain joins TRBV14 to TRBJ1-2, with D unclear. The specimen was T cells isolated from PBMCs. The CDR3 loop reads CASSQPGNNYGYTF. As DNA, the CDR3 is TGTGCCAGCAGCCAACCGGGGAATAACTATGGCTACACCTTC. Drawing the rest from reference TRBV14 and TRBJ1-2, the complete variable domain is EAGVTQFPSHSVIEKGQTVTLRCDPISGHDNLYWYRRVMGKEIKFLLHFVKESKQDESGMPNNRFLAERTGGTYSTLKVQPAELEDSGVYFCASSQPGNNYGYTFGSGTRLTVV.